The 22 T cell receptor beta chains in this list originate from one sample, sequenced in a study of blood T cell repertoires in COVID-19. TCRdb keeps only in-frame clones here, not all; method: immunoSEQ multiplex PCR. The data contain over 200,000 clones, 65% to 85% of them singletons. Sequenced material: peripheral blood. These TCRs come from a man aged 50 to 59 with active or convalescent COVID-19.

V is TRBV7-3 and J is TRBJ2-1; D is ambiguous. V was trimmed by 5 bases and J by 2 bases, leaving 10 bases between them. The CDR3 spans 14 residues. Germline V CDR1 and CDR2: SGHTA, FQGTGA. The DNA of the CDR3 is TGTGCCAGCAGCAATACCGGAGCCTACAATGAGCAGTTCTTC. It yields the protein CASSNTGAYNEQFF.

This clone turned up a few times. This sequence joins TRBV24-1 and TRBJ1-2; 8 bases agree with TRBD1. Germline values: CDR1 KGHDR, CDR2 SFDVKD. V was pared by 4 bases and J by 8 bases, with 8 bases of the junction left unmatched. The CDR3 runs 14 residues. For the CDR3, the DNA is TGTGCCACCAGTGACACGGACAGGGTGCGGGGCTACACCTTC. Its protein product is CATSDTDRVRGYTF.

V is TRBV7-3 and J is TRBJ2-1, with a weak D call TRBD1 (6 bases). Germline V CDR1 and CDR2: SGHTA, FQGTGA. V was clipped by 5 bases and J by 2 bases, with 16 bases between them. The CDR3 has 16 residues. As DNA, the CDR3 is TGTGCCAGCAGCCCTTCGGGACATCTAACCTACAATGAGCAGTTCTTC. As protein: CASSPSGHLTYNEQFF.

J is TRBJ2-7 and V is TRBV19; D might be TRBD1 (6 bases). The CDR3 runs 15 residues. V shed 1 base and J shed 1 base, with 11 bases lying between them. The germline gives CDR1 LNHDA, CDR2 SQIVND (reference sequence). The CDR3 coding sequence is TGTGCCAGTAGTATAGCACAGGGCTTATCCTACGAGCAGTACTTC. Protein product: CASSIAQGLSYEQYF.

J is TRBJ1-5 and V is TRBV28; no definite D call. The CDR3 spans 17 residues. Germline CDR1 MDHEN, CDR2 SYDVKM. Trimming pared 5 bases from V and 4 bases from J, leaving 21 bases between. The CDR3 DNA reads as TGTGCCAGCAGTCCCCCCCCGGCCGAGGATCCAAATCAGCCCCAGCATTTT. This gives the protein CASSPPPAEDPNQPQHF.

The CDR3 region is CASSEALRASGGETQYF. For the CDR3, the DNA is TGTGCCAGCAGTGAAGCGCTTCGGGCTAGCGGGGGGGAGACCCAGTACTTC. The chain carries TRBV6-1 and TRBJ2-5; 11 positions agree with TRBD2. The CDR3 covers 17 residues. The V gene end was trimmed by 0 bases and the J gene end by 5 bases; junction bases not matched to a gene: 8. Germline V gene lookup returns CDR1 MNHNS and CDR2 SASEGT.

V and J are TRBV11-2 and TRBJ1-4; D might be TRBD1 (5 bases). CDR3 size: 15 residues. The V gene's germline CDR1 is SGHAT and CDR2 FQNNGV. Trimming removed 6 bases from V and 4 bases from J, with 15 bases in between. CDR3 nucleotides: TGTGCCAGCAGTCTCGGGGGGGGAGTTAATGAAAAACTGTTTTTT. It yields the protein CASSLGGGVNEKLFF.

The CDR3 is CASSPPGLAGGRSTDTQYF. CDR3 bases: TGTGCCAGCAGCCCCCCGGGACTAGCGGGGGGCCGGAGCACAGATACGCAGTATTTT. The chain joins TRBV11-3 to TRBJ2-3; 15 nucleotides match TRBD2. Germline V gives CDR1 SGHNT, CDR2 YENEEA. With 5 bases clipped from V and 0 bases from J, the junction kept 9 bases outside the gene matches. This CDR3 is built from 19 residues.

The chain uses TRBV14 and TRBJ2-3; D not certain. V lost 0 bases, J lost 7 bases, and 5 bases lay in between. The V gene's germline CDR1 is SGHDN and CDR2 FVKESK. The CDR3 is made up of 12 amino acids. CDR3 protein: CASSQDSHTQYF. CDR3 nucleotides: TGTGCCAGCAGCCAAGATTCTCATACGCAGTATTTT.

The V and J genes are TRBV6-6 and TRBJ2-1, with TRBD2 matching over 13 bases. From germline, CDR1 is MNHNY and CDR2 SVGAGI (reference sequence). Trimming at V came to 6 bases and at J to 8 bases, leaving 4 bases not matched to a gene. The CDR3 covers 14 residues. The CDR3 here is CASSRTSGGDEQFF. The CDR3 DNA sequence: TGTGCCAGCAGCCGGACTAGCGGGGGCGATGAGCAGTTCTTC.

This rearrangement joins TRBV18 to TRBJ2-7, with 9 bases that match TRBD1. V lost 3 bases and J lost 6; bases outside the gene matches: 0. The V gene's germline CDR1 is KGHSH and CDR2 LQKENI. The CDR3 consists of 12 residues. The DNA for the CDR3 is TGTGCCAGCTCACCGGACAGGGGCGAGCAGTACTTC. Translated, it gives CASSPDRGEQYF.

Concerning this clone: Sequence at one end of the junction differs from germline and may be a read error. The V and J genes are TRBV7-2 and TRBJ1-1; unclear D gene. CDR1 and CDR2 (germline): SGHTA, FQGNSA. The CDR3 is 14 residues long. The CDR3 DNA is TGTGCCAGCAGCTTCCTCCCACTGAAGACTGAAGCTTTCTTT. It codes for CASSFLPLKTEAFF.

Concerning this clone: Relative to the germline gene, one junction end is altered; a read error may explain this. The V and J genes are TRBV4-3 and TRBJ2-2; tentative D call: TRBD2 (5 bases). Germline V gene lookup returns CDR1 LGHNA and CDR2 YSLEER. This CDR3 has 13 amino acids. The CDR3 region is CASSLQAHRGAVF. Written as DNA, the CDR3 is TGCGCCAGCAGCCTACAAGCGCACCGGGGAGCTGTTTTT.

The rearrangement uses TRBV18 and TRBJ1-1; D gene uncertain. Germline lookup yields CDR1 KGHSH and CDR2 LQKENI. Deletions cut 4 bases from V and 1 base from J, with 10 bases between. This CDR3 spans 14 amino acids. In DNA form, the CDR3 reads TGTGCCAGCTCACTAAGGAGGACGAACACTGAAGCTTTCTTT. It specifies CASSLRRTNTEAFF.

V and J are TRBV5-4 and TRBJ2-7, with TRBD2 matching 12 bases. CDR1 SGHNT and CDR2 YYREEE come from the germline V gene (reference sequence). The trim removed 2 bases at V and 6 bases at J, leaving 0 bases unmatched. The CDR3 covers 13 residues. The DNA for the CDR3 is TGTGCCAGCAGCTTACTAGCGGGGGGCGAGCAGTACTTC. This translates into CASSLLAGGEQYF.

The J gene is TRBJ2-3, the V gene TRBV9; TRBD2 matches 16 bases. Germline V gene sequence: CDR1 SGDLS, CDR2 YYNGEE. This CDR3 spans 15 amino acids. J lost 6 bases, V lost 5 bases, and 3 bases had no gene match. This chain's CDR3 is CASSGTSGGADTQYF. The DNA of the CDR3 is TGTGCCAGCAGTGGGACTAGCGGGGGGGCGGATACGCAGTATTTT. Full variable domain (rest looked up from reference TRBV9 and TRBJ2-3): DSGVTQTPKHLITATGQRVTLRCSPRSGDLSVYWYQQSLDQGLQFLIQYYNGEERAKGNILERFSAQQFPDLHSELNLSSLELGDSALYFCASSGTSGGADTQYFGPGTRLTVL.

This rearrangement joins TRBV9 to TRBJ2-2, with a possible D match to TRBD1 (6 bases). V was trimmed by 0 bases and J by 4 bases, leaving 13 bases between them. This CDR3 spans 16 amino acids. In germline, CDR1 is SGDLS, CDR2 YYNGEE. CDR3 protein: CASSVEAGVFTGELFF. The DNA of the CDR3 is TGTGCCAGCAGCGTAGAGGCAGGGGTATTCACCGGGGAGCTGTTTTTT.

The genes are TRBV7-2 and TRBJ1-4; possibly TRBD1 for D (5 bases). Looked up from germline, CDR1 is SGHTA and CDR2 is FQGNSA. The V end was cut by 5 bases, the J end by 5 bases, with 18 bases between. CDR3 length: 16 amino acids. The CDR3 spells CASSTPGTGGNEKLFF. The CDR3 nucleotides read TGTGCCAGCAGCACCCCGGGAACAGGAGGGAATGAAAAACTGTTTTTT.

There are a few counts of this clone. The V call is TRBV28, the J call TRBJ1-2, with 9 bases aligning to TRBD1. The CDR3 has 14 amino acids. The ends lost 6 bases at V and 8 bases at J; junction bases unmatched: 10. Germline V gene sequence: CDR1 MDHEN, CDR2 SYDVKM. The DNA of the CDR3 is TGTGCCAGCAGCCCCCGGACAGGGGTAAACGGCTACACCTTC. As protein: CASSPRTGVNGYTF.

The chain employs TRBV25-1 and TRBJ1-4; D gene ambiguous. Between the trimmed V and J ends, which lost 3 bases and 0 bases, there was a span of 11 bases. Germline V CDR1 and CDR2: MGHDK, SYGVNS. The CDR3 has 16 amino acids. CDR3 DNA sequence: TGTGCCAGCAGTGATGCCGCGGGTGCAACTAATGAAAAACTGTTTTTT. This encodes CASSDAAGATNEKLFF.

The chain is built from TRBV27 and TRBJ2-7, with 9 bases identical to TRBD1. From germline, CDR1 is MNHEY and CDR2 SMNVEV (reference sequence). The CDR3 is 15 residues long. The trim removed 6 bases at V and 7 bases at J, leaving 13 bases unmatched. In DNA form, the CDR3 reads TGTGCCAGCAGCCCTAGACAGGGGGTAGGCGGGGAGCAGTACTTC. Its translation is CASSPRQGVGGEQYF.

This chain links TRBV5-6 with TRBJ2-5; TRBD2 matches 12 bases. Germline CDR1 SGHDT, CDR2 YYEEEE. Germline trimming cut 5 bases from V and 2 bases from J; bases unmatched to any gene: 10. CDR3 size: 17 residues. The CDR3 coding sequence is TGTGCCAGCAGACAAATTGGACTAGCGGGGACTCAAGAGACCCAGTACTTC. Encoded protein: CASRQIGLAGTQETQYF.